This TCR beta chain was captured in a study of cytomegalovirus exposure and HLA in healthy donors. Study-level findings and limits: CMV antigen specificity was confirmed in vitro for three CMV-associated chains.

Comments on this clone: Its antigen is not identified.

Only in-frame clones appear in the TCRdb table, and some are missing; sequencing was by immunoSEQ multiplex PCR. The table includes 35,000 to 50,000 clones, roughly 93% detected once. The CDR3 is 17 residues long. J lost 3 bases, V lost 5 bases, and 13 bases had no gene match. The germline V gene encodes CDR1 SEHNR and CDR2 FQNEAQ (reference sequence). The sequencing sample was made of PBMCs. The receptor's source is a woman younger than 35 in good health and CMV-seronegative. This chain uses TRBV7-9 with TRBJ2-1; TRBD2 aligns across 7 bases. CDR3 DNA: TGTGCCAGCAGCGCCTCTAGCGGATCCATTCTCTACAATGAGCAGTTCTTC. It translates to CASSASSGSILYNEQFF.